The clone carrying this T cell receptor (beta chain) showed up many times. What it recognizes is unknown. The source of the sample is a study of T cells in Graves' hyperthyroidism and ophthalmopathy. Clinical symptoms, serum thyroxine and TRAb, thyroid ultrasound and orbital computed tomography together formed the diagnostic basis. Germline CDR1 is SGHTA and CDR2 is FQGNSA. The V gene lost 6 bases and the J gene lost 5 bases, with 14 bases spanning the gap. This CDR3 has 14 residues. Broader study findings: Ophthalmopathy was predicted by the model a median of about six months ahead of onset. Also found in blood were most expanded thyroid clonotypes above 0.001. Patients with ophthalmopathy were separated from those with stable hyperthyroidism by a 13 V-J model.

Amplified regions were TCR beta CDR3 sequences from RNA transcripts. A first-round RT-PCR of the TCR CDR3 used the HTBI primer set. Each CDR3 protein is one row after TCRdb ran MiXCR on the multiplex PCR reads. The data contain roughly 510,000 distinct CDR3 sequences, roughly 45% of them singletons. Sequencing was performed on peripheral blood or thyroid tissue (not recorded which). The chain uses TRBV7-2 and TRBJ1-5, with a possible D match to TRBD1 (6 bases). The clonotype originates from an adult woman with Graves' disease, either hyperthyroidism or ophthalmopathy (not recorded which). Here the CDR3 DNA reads TGTGCCAGCAGTCAACAGGGAGGGGATCAGCCCCAGCATTTT. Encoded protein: CASSQQGGDQPQHF.